This entry features one T cell receptor beta chain sequence. Its target is unknown. This sample was taken from a study of PD-1 blockade in classical Hodgkin lymphoma. General study results and limits: Patients starting nivolumab under 1 year after ASCT were excluded. Lower baseline TCR diversity marked trial partial responders and progressors.

TCRdb's copy holds only in-frame clones and misses some; the assay was immunoSEQ multiplex PCR. The sample holds about 40,000 clones; 80% to 90% are singletons and the top ten take 7% to 9%. Trimming shortened V by 5 bases and J by 13 bases, and 15 bases separated the two germline ends. The CDR3 runs to 11 residues. Germline CDR1 DFQATT, CDR2 SNEGSKA (reference sequence). Brentuximab vedotin exposure varied, and every patient relapsed after autologous stem cell transplantation. The V gene is TRBV20-1, the J gene TRBJ1-5, with D uncertain. This receptor was taken from a human donor with classical Hodgkin lymphoma. The sequences come from peripheral blood mononuclear cells (PBMCs), collected before the second cycle of nivolumab. The CDR3 region is CSALSLNGQHF. CDR3 coding DNA: TGCAGTGCTTTATCACTGAATGGACAGCATTTT.